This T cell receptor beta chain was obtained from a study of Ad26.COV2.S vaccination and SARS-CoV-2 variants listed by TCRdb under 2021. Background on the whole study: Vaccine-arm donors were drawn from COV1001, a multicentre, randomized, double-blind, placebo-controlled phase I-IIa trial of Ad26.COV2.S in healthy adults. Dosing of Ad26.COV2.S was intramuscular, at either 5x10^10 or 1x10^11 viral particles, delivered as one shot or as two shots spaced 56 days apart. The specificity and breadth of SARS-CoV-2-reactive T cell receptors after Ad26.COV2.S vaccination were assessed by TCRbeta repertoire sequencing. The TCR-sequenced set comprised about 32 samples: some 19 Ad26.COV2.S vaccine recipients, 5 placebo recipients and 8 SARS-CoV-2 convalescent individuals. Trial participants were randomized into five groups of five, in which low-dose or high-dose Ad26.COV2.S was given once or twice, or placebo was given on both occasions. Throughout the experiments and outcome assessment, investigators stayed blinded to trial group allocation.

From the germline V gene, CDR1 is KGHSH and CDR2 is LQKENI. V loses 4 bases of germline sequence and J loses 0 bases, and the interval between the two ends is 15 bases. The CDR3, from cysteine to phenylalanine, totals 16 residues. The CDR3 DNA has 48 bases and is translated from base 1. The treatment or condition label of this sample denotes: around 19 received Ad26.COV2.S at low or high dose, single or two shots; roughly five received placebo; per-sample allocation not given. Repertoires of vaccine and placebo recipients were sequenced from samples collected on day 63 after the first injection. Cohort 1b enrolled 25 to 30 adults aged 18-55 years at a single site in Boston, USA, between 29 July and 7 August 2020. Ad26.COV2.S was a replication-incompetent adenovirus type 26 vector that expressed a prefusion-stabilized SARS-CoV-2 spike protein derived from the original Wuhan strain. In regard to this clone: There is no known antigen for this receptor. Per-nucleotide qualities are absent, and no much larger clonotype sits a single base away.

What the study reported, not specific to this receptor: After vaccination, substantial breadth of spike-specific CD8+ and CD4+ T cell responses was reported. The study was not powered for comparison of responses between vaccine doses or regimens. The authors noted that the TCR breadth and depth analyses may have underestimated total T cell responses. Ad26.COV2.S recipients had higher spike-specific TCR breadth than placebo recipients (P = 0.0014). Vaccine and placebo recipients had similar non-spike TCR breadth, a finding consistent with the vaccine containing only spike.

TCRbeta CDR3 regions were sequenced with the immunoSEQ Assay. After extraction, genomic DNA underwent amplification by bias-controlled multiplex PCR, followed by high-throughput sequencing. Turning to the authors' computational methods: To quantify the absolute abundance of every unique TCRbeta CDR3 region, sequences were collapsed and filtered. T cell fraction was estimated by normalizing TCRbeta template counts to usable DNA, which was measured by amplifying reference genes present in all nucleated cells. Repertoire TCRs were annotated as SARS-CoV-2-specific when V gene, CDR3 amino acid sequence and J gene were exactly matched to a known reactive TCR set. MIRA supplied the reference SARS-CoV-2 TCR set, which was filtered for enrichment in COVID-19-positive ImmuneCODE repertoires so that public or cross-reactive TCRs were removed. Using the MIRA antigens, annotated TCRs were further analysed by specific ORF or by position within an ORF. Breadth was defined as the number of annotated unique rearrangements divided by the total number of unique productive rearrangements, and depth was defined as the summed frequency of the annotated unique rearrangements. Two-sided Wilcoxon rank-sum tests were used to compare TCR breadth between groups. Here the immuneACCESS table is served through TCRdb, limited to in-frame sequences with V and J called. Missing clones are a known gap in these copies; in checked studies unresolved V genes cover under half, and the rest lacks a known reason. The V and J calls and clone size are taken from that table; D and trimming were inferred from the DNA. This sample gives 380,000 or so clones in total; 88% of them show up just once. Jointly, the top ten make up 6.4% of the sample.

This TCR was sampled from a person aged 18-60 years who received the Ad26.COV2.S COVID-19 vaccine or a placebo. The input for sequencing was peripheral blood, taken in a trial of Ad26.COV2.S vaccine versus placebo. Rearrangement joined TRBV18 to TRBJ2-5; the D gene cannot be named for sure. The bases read TGTGCCAGCTCACTCAACGACCCCGCGTACCAAGAGACCCAGTACTTC. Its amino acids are CASSLNDPAYQETQYF.